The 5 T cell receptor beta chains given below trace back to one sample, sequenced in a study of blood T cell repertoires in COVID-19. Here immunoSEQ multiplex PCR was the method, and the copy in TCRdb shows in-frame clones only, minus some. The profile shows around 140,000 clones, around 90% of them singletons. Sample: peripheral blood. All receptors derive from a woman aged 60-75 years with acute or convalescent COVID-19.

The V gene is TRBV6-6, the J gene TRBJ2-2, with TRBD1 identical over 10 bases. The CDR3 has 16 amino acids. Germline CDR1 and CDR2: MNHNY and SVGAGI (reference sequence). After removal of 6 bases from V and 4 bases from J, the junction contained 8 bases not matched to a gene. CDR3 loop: CASRKTGTGVTGELFF. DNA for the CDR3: TGTGCCAGCAGAAAAACCGGGACAGGGGTCACCGGGGAGCTGTTTTTT.

This CDR3 reads CASATGNGGYNSPLHF. Written as DNA, the CDR3 is TGTGCCAGCGCGACAGGGAATGGGGGCTATAATTCACCCCTCCACTTT. The chain recombines TRBV18 with TRBJ1-6; 7 nucleotides align to TRBD1. Germline V gene lookup returns CDR1 KGHSH and CDR2 LQKENI. With 8 bases clipped from V and 3 bases from J, the junction kept 10 bases outside the gene matches. This CDR3 is 16 amino acids long.

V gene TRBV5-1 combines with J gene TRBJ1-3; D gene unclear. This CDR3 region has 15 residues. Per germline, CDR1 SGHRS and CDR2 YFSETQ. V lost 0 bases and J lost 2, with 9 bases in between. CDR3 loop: CASSLEGGTGNTIYF. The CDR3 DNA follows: TGCGCCAGCAGCTTGGAGGGAGGCACTGGAAACACCATATATTTT.

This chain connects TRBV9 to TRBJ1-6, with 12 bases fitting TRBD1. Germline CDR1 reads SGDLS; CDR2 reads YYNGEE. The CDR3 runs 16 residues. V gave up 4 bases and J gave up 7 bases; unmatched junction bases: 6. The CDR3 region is CASSLTGQGANSPLHF. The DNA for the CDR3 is TGTGCCAGCAGCTTAACGGGACAGGGGGCGAATTCACCCCTCCACTTT. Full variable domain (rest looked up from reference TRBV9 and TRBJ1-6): DSGVTQTPKHLITATGQRVTLRCSPRSGDLSVYWYQQSLDQGLQFLIQYYNGEERAKGNILERFSAQQFPDLHSELNLSSLELGDSALYFCASSLTGQGANSPLHFGNGTRLTVT.

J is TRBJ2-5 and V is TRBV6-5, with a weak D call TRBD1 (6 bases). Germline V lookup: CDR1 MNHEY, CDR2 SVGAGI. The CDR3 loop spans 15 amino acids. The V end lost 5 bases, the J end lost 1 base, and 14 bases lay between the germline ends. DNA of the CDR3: TGTGCCAGCAGTCTGACAGGAGGATCCCAAGAGACCCAGTACTTC. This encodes CASSLTGGSQETQYF.